This T cell receptor beta chain was recovered during a study of memory CD4+ T cells and cytomegalovirus serostatus. Per the authors' pipeline: Out-of-frame sequences were removed, leaving roughly 2.1 million distinct TCRbeta sequences. Assay used: immunoSEQ multiplex PCR; TCRdb lists only in-frame clones, some missing. V, J and clone size are those of that table, while D and trimming were read from the DNA. This sample has some 50,000 clones, with around 78% found just once. V lost 0 bases and J lost 7, with 10 bases in between. The length of the CDR3 is 15 residues. CDR1 and CDR2 from the germline V gene are MNHEY and SMNVEV (reference sequence). A word on this clone: Its antigen remains unidentified.

The sort gate was single viable CD3+CD4+CD8-CD45RO+ cells for memory CD4+ T cells. CMV serostatus came from serum IgG against pp150, pp28, p38, p52. Regarding the study as a whole: Repertoires predicted CMV serostatus with median bootstrapped AUC of about 0.95. Of 150 to 200 reported CMV TCRbeta sequences, 60 to 85 were found in memory CD4+ repertoires.

The TCR originated in an adult in good health and CMV-seronegative. Specimen: memory CD4+ T cells from blood. The genes are TRBV27 and TRBJ1-6, with D perhaps TRBD1 (6 bases). Written as DNA, the CDR3 is TGTGCCAGCAGTTTATCGGATAGGGGGAATTCACCCCTCCACTTT. Its protein is CASSLSDRGNSPLHF.